Following are 23 T cell receptor beta chains from one sample sequenced in a study of T cells in Graves' hyperthyroidism and ophthalmopathy. RNA transcripts yielded amplified TCR beta CDR3 regions. The HTBI primer set was used in a first-round RT-PCR of the TCR CDR3. TCRdb reprocessed the multiplex PCR reads via MiXCR and lists one record per CDR3 protein. There are about 580,000 distinct CDR3 sequences in the sample; about 43% occur only once, and around 8% lies in the top ten. Sequenced input: peripheral blood or thyroid tissue (not recorded which). These receptors originate from a woman under 30 with Graves' hyperthyroidism.

This clonotype has ten or more counts. The rearrangement links TRBV5-8 to TRBJ2-7; 7 bases match TRBD1. The CDR3 consists of 13 residues. Germline CDR1 and CDR2: SGHTS and YDEGEE. Trimming took 7 bases from V and 2 from J; bases not matched to a gene: 6. The CDR3 nucleotides read TGTGCCAGCGAGAGGGACAGTACCTACGAGCAGTACTTC. Protein sequence: CASERDSTYEQYF.

The J gene is TRBJ2-7, the V gene TRBV7-9, with 9 positions matching TRBD1. Germline CDR1 is SEHNR and CDR2 is FQNEAQ (reference sequence). The CDR3 extends over 14 amino acids. V dropped 4 bases and J dropped 5; count of bases not matched to a gene: 6. The CDR3 DNA is TGTGCCAGCAGCTCTATCGACAGGGGGGACGAGCAGTACTTC. This sequence encodes CASSSIDRGDEQYF.

This clonotype was counted once. The chain links TRBV25-1 to TRBJ2-7; D might be TRBD2 (5 bases). Germline CDR1 and CDR2: MGHDK and SYGVNS. V was clipped by 5 bases and J by 5 bases, with 16 bases between them. The CDR3 runs to 14 residues. This CDR3 reads CASSSLGAEDEQYF. In DNA form, the CDR3 reads TGTGCCAGCAGTTCTTTAGGAGCGGAGGACGAGCAGTACTTC.

This clonotype was recorded at least ten times. V is TRBV28 and J is TRBJ2-5, with 11 nucleotides matching TRBD2. The CDR3 loop spans 16 amino acids. CDR1 and CDR2 from the germline V gene are MDHEN and SYDVKM. V gave up 2 bases and J gave up 1 base; unmatched junction bases: 3. DNA for the CDR3: TGTGCCAGCAGTTTAGGGACTAGCGGAGCCCAAGAGACCCAGTACTTC. It yields the protein CASSLGTSGAQETQYF.

The chain employs TRBV6-5 and TRBJ1-5; weak D call: TRBD1 (5 bases). This CDR3 is 14 amino acids long. Trimming took off 0 bases at V and 6 bases at J, with 9 bases between the two ends. Germline V gives CDR1 MNHEY, CDR2 SVGAGI. CDR3 sequence: CASSYSGVRQPQHF. The DNA for the CDR3 is TGTGCCAGCAGTTACTCGGGGGTTCGTCAGCCCCAGCATTTT.

This clonotype was observed a few times. This chain uses TRBV7-6 with TRBJ2-7; perhaps TRBD2 as D (6 bases). The CDR3 has 12 amino acids. V lost 2 bases and J lost 7, with 9 bases in between. The germline CDR1 and CDR2 sequences are SGHVS and FNYEAQ. CDR3 sequence reads: CASSLPGREQYF. CDR3 nucleotide sequence: TGTGCCAGCAGCTTACCTGGGAGGGAGCAGTACTTC.

This clonotype has at least ten counts. The V and J genes are TRBV5-6 and TRBJ1-5; TRBD1 matches at 10 bases. CDR1 is SGHDT, CDR2 YYEEEE, per germline. This CDR3 is built from 14 residues. J was trimmed by 4 bases and V by 4 bases; bases with no gene match: 2. The DNA of the CDR3 is TGTGCCAGCAGCGGGACAGGGGATAATCAGCCCCAGCATTTT. Its protein is CASSGTGDNQPQHF.

In its sample, this clonotype was seen a few times. V gene TRBV12-3 or TRBV12-4 combines with J gene TRBJ1-5, with a possible D match to TRBD1 (6 bases). Trimming left V 5 bases short and J 6 bases short, with 11 bases between. The CDR3 is made up of 13 amino acids. The DNA for the CDR3 is TGTGCCAGCAGTCCCTCCAGGGGTCAGCCCCAGCATTTT. It specifies CASSPSRGQPQHF.

This clonotype has just one count. The CDR3 coding sequence is TGTGCCACCAGCAGCCCGGGACAGATCCTTGGAAACACCATATATTTT. It yields the protein CATSSPGQILGNTIYF. The genes are TRBV15 and TRBJ1-3, with 7 bases fitting TRBD1. The length of the CDR3 is 16 residues. The germline V gene has CDR1 LNHNV and CDR2 YYDKDF (reference sequence). V gave up 3 bases and J gave up 3 bases; unmatched junction bases: 8.

About this clonotype: Being one base from a much bigger clone, this may be a read error. The chain uses TRBV6-2 or TRBV6-3 and TRBJ1-4; D might be TRBD1 (6 bases). The CDR3 totals 12 residues. Germline CDR1 and CDR2: MNHEY and SVGEGT. V lost 6 bases and J 7 bases, leaving 9 bases between the germline ends. The CDR3 sequence is CASSEDSEKLFF. Written as DNA, the CDR3 is TGTGCCAGCAGCGAGGACAGTGAAAAACTGTTTTTT.

Comments on this clonotype: The junction departs from germline at one end; a sequencing error may be responsible. This chain links TRBV20-1 with TRBJ1-1; D not resolved. This CDR3 is 13 amino acids long. CDR1 is DFQATT and CDR2 is SNEGSKA in the germline V gene (reference sequence). Here the CDR3 DNA reads TGCAGTGCTAGACGGCAGCCCCTGACTGAAGCTCTCTTT. Translation gives CSARRQPLTEALF.

This clonotype was counted only a few times. This may be a read error, as it is one base from a much larger clone. The rearrangement joins TRBV2 to TRBJ1-5; D is undetermined. V was shortened by 6 bases and J by 6 bases, with 15 bases between the two germline ends. Germline V lookup: CDR1 SNHLY, CDR2 FYNNEI. The CDR3 length is 14 residues. DNA of the CDR3: TGTGCCAGCAGCGAACGGGGTGAAGTTCAGCCCCAGCATTTT. It is translated as CASSERGEVQPQHF.

Concerning this clonotype: Compared with germline, one end of the junction differs, possibly owing to a read error. The J gene is TRBJ1-1, the V gene TRBV29-1; D is possibly TRBD1 (6 bases). CDR1 is SQVTM and CDR2 is ANQGSEA in the germline V gene. CDR3 length: 9 amino acids. The CDR3 DNA sequence: TGCAGCGTTGAGATCGGGACACTCTTT. This sequence encodes CSVEIGTLF.

This clonotype was seen at least ten times. The chain has TRBV15 and TRBJ2-7; maybe TRBD2 (7 bases). In germline, CDR1 is LNHNV, CDR2 YYDKDF (reference sequence). The V end lost 5 bases, the J end lost 4 bases, and 15 bases lay between the germline ends. The CDR3 length is 14 residues. CDR3 region: CATSPRGGLYEQYF. The CDR3 DNA reads TGTGCCACCAGCCCCCGAGGGGGACTATACGAGCAGTACTTC. Full variable domain (outside the CDR3, taken from reference TRBV15 and TRBJ2-7): DAMVIQNPRYQVTQFGKPVTLSCSQTLNHNVMYWYQQKSSQAPKLLFHYYDKDFNNEADTPDNFQSRRPNTSFCFLDIRSPGLGDTAMYLCATSPRGGLYEQYFGPGTRLTVT.

The chain combines TRBV7-2 with TRBJ2-7, with 13 bases aligning to TRBD2. Germline loops: CDR1 SGHTA, CDR2 FQGNSA. V was pared by 5 bases and J by 4 bases, with 11 bases of the junction left unmatched. This CDR3 spans 17 amino acids. The CDR3 coding sequence is TGTGCCAGCAGCCCCCCTGGACTAGCGGGAGACAGATACGAGCAGTACTTC. Residues: CASSPPGLAGDRYEQYF.

This clonotype appeared once. The genes are TRBV7-6 and TRBJ2-7, with TRBD1 identical over 10 bases. Per germline, CDR1 SGHVS and CDR2 FNYEAQ. The CDR3 sequence is 16 residues long. The junction had 10 bases not matched to a gene; V was cut back by 4 bases and J by 4 bases. CDR3 amino acids: CASSSSRDRGMYEQYF. CDR3 DNA sequence: TGTGCCAGCAGCTCGTCTCGGGACAGGGGTATGTACGAGCAGTACTTC.

The chain carries TRBV19 and TRBJ2-1; D is perhaps TRBD2 (5 bases). Germline V CDR1 and CDR2: LNHDA, SQIVND (reference sequence). The ends were cut back, 3 bases at V and 0 bases at J, with 9 bases in the middle. The CDR3 runs to 15 residues. The CDR3 region is CASSMTGNSYNEQFF. CDR3 bases: TGTGCCAGTAGTATGACCGGGAACTCCTACAATGAGCAGTTCTTC.

V and J are TRBV5-5 and TRBJ2-6, with 8 nucleotides matching TRBD1. CDR3 length: 16 residues. J was trimmed by 2 bases and V by 4 bases; bases with no gene match: 5. Looked up from germline, CDR1 is SGHKS and CDR2 is YYEKEE (reference sequence). As DNA, the CDR3 is TGTGCCAGCAGCATGGACAGGGTCGCTGGGGCCAACGTCCTGACTTTC. It is translated as CASSMDRVAGANVLTF. The full variable domain, completed using reference TRBV5-5 and TRBJ2-6, is DAGVTQSPTHLIKTRGQQVTLRCSPISGHKSVSWYQQVLGQGPQFIFQYYEKEERGRGNFPDRFSARQFPNYSSELNVNALLLGDSALYLCASSMDRVAGANVLTFGAGSRLTVL.

With respect to this clonotype: A much larger clonotype is one base distant, so this may be a read error. The chain recombines TRBV20-1 with TRBJ2-7, with D perhaps matching TRBD2 (6 bases). This CDR3 region has 16 residues. The germline V gene encodes CDR1 DFQATT and CDR2 SNEGSKA (reference sequence). CDR3 nucleotide sequence: TGCAGTGCTAGATCGGATAGAGCGGGCGTCTCCAACGAGCAGTACTTC. Protein sequence: CSARSDRAGVSNEQYF.

This chain uses TRBV5-1 with TRBJ1-1; D remains unclear. V lost 4 bases to trimming and J lost 5 bases, with 15 bases between them. CDR1 SGHRS and CDR2 YFSETQ come from the germline V gene. The CDR3 runs to 14 residues. Here the CDR3 reads CASSQWTSTTEAFF. The CDR3 bases are TGCGCCAGCAGCCAATGGACCTCAACGACTGAAGCTTTCTTT. Looking up the rest from reference TRBV5-1 and TRBJ1-1 gives the full variable domain: KAGVTQTPRYLIKTRGQQVTLSCSPISGHRSVSWYQQTPGQGLQFLFEYFSETQRNKGNFPGRFSGRQFSNSRSEMNVSTLELGDSALYLCASSQWTSTTEAFFGQGTRLTVV.

There are many counts of this clonotype. V and J are TRBV29-1 and TRBJ2-3, with 12 bases identical to TRBD1. Germline-derived CDR1 and CDR2 are SQVTM and ANQGSEA. Trimming cost V 4 bases and J 5 bases; bases outside gene matches: 4. CDR3 length: 14 amino acids. CDR3 residues: CSVGDRGLRDTQYF. The DNA of the CDR3 is TGCAGCGTTGGGGACAGGGGGCTGAGAGATACGCAGTATTTT.

This clonotype was seen many times. The chain carries TRBV20-1 and TRBJ2-7, with 11 positions matching TRBD2. The CDR3 covers 15 residues. The junction had 6 bases not matched to a gene; V was cut back by 1 base and J by 4 bases. The germline CDR1 and CDR2 sequences are DFQATT and SNEGSKA (reference sequence). The CDR3 sequence: CSARVTSGRAYEQYF. CDR3 in DNA: TGCAGTGCTAGAGTCACTAGCGGGAGAGCGTACGAGCAGTACTTC.

V gene TRBV7-8 combines with J gene TRBJ2-1; D not certain. With 5 bases removed from V and 6 bases from J, the gap between germline ends came to 14 bases. The germline CDR1 and CDR2 sequences are SGHVS and FQNEAQ. The CDR3 is made up of 14 amino acids. For the CDR3, the DNA is TGTGCCAGCAGCCCCGGTTTAGCTAGCAATGAGCAGTTCTTC. Translating gives CASSPGLASNEQFF.